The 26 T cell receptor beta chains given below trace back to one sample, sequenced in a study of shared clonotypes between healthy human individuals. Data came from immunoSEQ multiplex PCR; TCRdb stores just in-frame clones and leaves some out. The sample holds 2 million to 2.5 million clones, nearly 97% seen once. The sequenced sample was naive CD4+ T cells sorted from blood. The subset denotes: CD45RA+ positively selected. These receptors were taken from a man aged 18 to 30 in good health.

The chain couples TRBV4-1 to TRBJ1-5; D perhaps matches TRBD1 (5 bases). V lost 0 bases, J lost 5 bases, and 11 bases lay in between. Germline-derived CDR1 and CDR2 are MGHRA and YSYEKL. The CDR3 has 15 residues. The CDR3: CASSQDLGGYQPQHF. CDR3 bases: TGCGCCAGCAGCCAAGATCTTGGGGGATATCAGCCCCAGCATTTT.

In DNA, the CDR3 is TGTGCCAGCAGCCCGGGACTTACCAGCTACACCTTC. This translates into CASSPGLTSYTF. The chain couples TRBV5-4 to TRBJ1-2; possibly TRBD1 for D (5 bases). The CDR3 runs to 12 residues. V was pared by 4 bases and J by 9 bases, with 13 bases between. Germline V gene sequence: CDR1 SGHNT, CDR2 YYREEE (reference sequence).

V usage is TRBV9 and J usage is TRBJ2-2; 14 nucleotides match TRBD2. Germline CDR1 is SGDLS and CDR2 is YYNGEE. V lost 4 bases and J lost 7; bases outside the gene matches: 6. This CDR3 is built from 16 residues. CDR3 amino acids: CASSPEGLAGVGELFF. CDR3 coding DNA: TGTGCCAGCAGCCCAGAGGGACTAGCGGGAGTCGGGGAGCTGTTTTTT. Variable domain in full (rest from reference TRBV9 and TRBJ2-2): DSGVTQTPKHLITATGQRVTLRCSPRSGDLSVYWYQQSLDQGLQFLIQYYNGEERAKGNILERFSAQQFPDLHSELNLSSLELGDSALYFCASSPEGLAGVGELFFGEGSRLTVL.

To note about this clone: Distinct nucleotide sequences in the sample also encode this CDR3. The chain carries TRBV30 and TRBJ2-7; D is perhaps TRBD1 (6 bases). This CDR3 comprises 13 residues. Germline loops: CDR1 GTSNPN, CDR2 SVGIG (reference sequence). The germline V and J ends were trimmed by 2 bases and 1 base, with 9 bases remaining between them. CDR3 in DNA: TGTGCCTGGAGTCGAGGACAGTCCTACGAGCAGTACTTC. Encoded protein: CAWSRGQSYEQYF.

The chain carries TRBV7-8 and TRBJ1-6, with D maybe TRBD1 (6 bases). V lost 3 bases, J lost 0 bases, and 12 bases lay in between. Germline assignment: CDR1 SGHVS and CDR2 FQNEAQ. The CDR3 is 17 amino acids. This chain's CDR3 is CASSFTGGLSYNSPLHF. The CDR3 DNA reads TGTGCCAGCAGCTTCACCGGGGGCCTCTCCTATAATTCACCCCTCCACTTT. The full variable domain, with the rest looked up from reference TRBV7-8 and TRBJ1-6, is GAGVSQSPRYKVAKRGQDVALRCDPISGHVSLFWYQQALGQGPEFLTYFQNEAQLDKSGLPSDRFFAERPEGSVSTLKIQRTQQEDSAVYLCASSFTGGLSYNSPLHFGNGTRLTVT.

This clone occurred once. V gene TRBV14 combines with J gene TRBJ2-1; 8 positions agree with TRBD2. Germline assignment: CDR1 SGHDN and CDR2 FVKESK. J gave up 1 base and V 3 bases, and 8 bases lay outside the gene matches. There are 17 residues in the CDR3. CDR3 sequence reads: CASSHSIAGKSYNEQFF. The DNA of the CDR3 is TGTGCCAGCAGCCATTCCATAGCGGGAAAGTCCTACAATGAGCAGTTCTTC.

DNA for the CDR3: TGTGCCAGCAGGTACTCGAACACCGGGGAGCTGTTTTTT. Translation: CASRYSNTGELFF. The rearrangement joins TRBV2 to TRBJ2-2; no reliable D call. The CDR3 has 13 amino acids. Trimming cost V 6 bases and J 0 bases, with 5 bases left between them. CDR1 is SNHLY and CDR2 is FYNNEI in the germline V gene.

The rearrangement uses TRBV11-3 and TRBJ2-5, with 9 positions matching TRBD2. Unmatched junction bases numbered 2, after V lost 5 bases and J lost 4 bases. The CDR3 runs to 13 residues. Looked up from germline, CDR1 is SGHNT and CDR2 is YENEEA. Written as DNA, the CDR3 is TGTGCCAGCAGCCAAGCGGGAGGAGAGACCCAGTACTTC. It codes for CASSQAGGETQYF.

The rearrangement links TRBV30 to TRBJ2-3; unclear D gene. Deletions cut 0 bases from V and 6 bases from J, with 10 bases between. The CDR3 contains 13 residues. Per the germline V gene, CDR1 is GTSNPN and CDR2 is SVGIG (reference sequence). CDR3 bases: TGTGCCTGGAGTGTATCGTCCTCTGATACGCAGTATTTT. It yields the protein CAWSVSSSDTQYF.

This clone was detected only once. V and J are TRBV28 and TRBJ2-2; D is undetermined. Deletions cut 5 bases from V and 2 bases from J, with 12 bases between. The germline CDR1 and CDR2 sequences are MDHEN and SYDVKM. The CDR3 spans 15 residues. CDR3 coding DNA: TGTGCCAGCAGTGTACCCACCATTAACACCGGGGAGCTGTTTTTT. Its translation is CASSVPTINTGELFF.

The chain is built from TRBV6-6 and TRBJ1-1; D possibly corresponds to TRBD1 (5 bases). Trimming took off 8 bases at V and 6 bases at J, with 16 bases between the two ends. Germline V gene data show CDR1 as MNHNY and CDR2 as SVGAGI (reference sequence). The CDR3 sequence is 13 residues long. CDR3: CASQGKGPSEAFF. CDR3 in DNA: TGTGCCAGCCAGGGAAAAGGACCGTCTGAAGCTTTCTTT.

In nucleotides, the CDR3 is TGTGCCAGCACCCAGGGGCTAGGTGACTATGGCTACACCTTC. It yields the protein CASTQGLGDYGYTF. The chain combines TRBV5-6 with TRBJ1-2, with D possibly matching TRBD1 (6 bases). V was pared by 6 bases and J by 3 bases, with 15 bases between. CDR1 SGHDT and CDR2 YYEEEE come from the germline V gene. The length of the CDR3 is 14 residues.

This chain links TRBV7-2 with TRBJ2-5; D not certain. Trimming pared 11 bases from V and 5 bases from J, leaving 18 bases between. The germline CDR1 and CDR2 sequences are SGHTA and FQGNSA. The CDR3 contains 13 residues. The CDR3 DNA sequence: TGTGCCTCCAATAGGAGATCCGGGGAGACCCAGTACTTC. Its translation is CASNRRSGETQYF.

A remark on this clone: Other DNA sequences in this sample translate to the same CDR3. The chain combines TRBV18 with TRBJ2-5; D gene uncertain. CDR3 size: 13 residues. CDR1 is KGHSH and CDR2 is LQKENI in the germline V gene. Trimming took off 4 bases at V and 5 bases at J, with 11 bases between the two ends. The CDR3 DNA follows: TGTGCCAGCTCACGTGGTAGGCAGGAGACCCAGTACTTC. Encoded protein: CASSRGRQETQYF.

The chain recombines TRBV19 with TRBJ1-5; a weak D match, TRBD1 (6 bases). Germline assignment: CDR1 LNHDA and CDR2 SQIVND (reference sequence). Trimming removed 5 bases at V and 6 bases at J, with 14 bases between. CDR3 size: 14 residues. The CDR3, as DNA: TGTGCCAGTAGTCCGACAGGAGCGAGTCAGCCCCAGCATTTT. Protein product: CASSPTGASQPQHF.

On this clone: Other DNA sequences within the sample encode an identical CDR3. CDR3 sequence (DNA): TGCGCCAGCAGCTTGGCGGGGAATAGCAATCAGCCCCAGCATTTT. As protein: CASSLAGNSNQPQHF. The V and J genes are TRBV5-1 and TRBJ1-5, with no clear D. The CDR3 sequence is 15 residues long. The V gene's germline CDR1 is SGHRS and CDR2 YFSETQ. The ends were cut back, 0 bases at V and 0 bases at J, with 7 bases in the middle.

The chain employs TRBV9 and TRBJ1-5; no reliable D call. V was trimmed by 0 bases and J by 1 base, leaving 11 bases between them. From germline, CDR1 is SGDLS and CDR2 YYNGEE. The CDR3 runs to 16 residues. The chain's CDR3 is CASSVGPDTSNQPQHF. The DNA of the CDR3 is TGTGCCAGCAGCGTAGGTCCCGACACGAGCAATCAGCCCCAGCATTTT.

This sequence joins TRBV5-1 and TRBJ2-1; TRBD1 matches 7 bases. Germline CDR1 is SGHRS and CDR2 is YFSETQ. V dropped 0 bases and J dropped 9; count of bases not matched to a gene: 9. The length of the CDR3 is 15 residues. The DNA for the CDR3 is TGCGCCAGCAGCTTGGCCGACAGGGTTTACGGTGAGCAGTTCTTC. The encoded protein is CASSLADRVYGEQFF. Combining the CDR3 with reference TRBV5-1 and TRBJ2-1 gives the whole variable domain KAGVTQTPRYLIKTRGQQVTLSCSPISGHRSVSWYQQTPGQGLQFLFEYFSETQRNKGNFPGRFSGRQFSNSRSEMNVSTLELGDSALYLCASSLADRVYGEQFFGPGTRLTVL.

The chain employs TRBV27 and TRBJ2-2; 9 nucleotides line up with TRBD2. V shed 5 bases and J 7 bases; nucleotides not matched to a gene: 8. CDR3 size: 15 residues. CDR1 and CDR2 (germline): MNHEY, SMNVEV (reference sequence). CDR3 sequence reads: CASSKASGVGGELFF. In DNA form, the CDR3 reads TGTGCCAGCAGTAAGGCTAGCGGGGTTGGCGGGGAGCTGTTTTTT.

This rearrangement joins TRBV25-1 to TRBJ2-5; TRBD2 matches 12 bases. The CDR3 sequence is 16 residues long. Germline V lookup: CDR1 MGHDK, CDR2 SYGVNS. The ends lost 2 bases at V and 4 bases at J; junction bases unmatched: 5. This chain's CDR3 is CASSEIRLAGVETQYF. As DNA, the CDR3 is TGTGCCAGCAGTGAAATTCGACTAGCGGGGGTAGAGACCCAGTACTTC.

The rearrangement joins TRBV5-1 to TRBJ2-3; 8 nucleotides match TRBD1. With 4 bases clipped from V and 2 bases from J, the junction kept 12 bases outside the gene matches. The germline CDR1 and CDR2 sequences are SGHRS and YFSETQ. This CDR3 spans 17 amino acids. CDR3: CASSQTGARETTDTQYF. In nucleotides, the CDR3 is TGCGCCAGCAGCCAGACAGGGGCCCGGGAGACCACAGATACGCAGTATTTT.

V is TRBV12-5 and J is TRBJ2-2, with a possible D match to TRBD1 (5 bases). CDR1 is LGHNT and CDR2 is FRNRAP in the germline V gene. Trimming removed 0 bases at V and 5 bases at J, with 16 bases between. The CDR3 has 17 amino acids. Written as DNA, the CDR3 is TGTGCTAGTGGTTTGGTATTCTCTTATAGGGGAACCGGGGAGCTGTTTTTT. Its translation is CASGLVFSYRGTGELFF.

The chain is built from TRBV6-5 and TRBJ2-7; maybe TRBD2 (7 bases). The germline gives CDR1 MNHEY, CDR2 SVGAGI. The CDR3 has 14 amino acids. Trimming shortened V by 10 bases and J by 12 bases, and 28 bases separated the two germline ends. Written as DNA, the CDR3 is TGTGCCACTTACCCTTCGGGGGGCGGGCTGAGCGTGTACTTC. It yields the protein CATYPSGGGLSVYF.

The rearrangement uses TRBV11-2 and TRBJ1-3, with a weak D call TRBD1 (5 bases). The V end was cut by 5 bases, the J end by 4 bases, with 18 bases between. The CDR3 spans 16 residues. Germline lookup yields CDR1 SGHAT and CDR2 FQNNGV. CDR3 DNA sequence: TGTGCCAGCAGCCCGTGGCAGCCTCGGGACGGAAACACCATATATTTT. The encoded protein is CASSPWQPRDGNTIYF.

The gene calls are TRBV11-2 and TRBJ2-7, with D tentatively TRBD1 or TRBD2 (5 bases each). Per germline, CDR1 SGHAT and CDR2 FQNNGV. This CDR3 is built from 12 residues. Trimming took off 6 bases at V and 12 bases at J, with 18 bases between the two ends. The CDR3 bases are TGTGCCAGCAGGGGGGAAAACTTCTTTCTGTACTTC. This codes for CASRGENFFLYF.

The CDR3, as DNA: TGTGCCAGCAGTTCATCAGGGGGATCCACTGAAGCTTTCTTT. Protein: CASSSSGGSTEAFF. This chain uses TRBV27 with TRBJ1-1, with 7 bases identical to TRBD1. The CDR3 sequence is 14 residues long. CDR1 is MNHEY and CDR2 is SMNVEV in the germline V gene (reference sequence). Losses at the gene ends were 4 bases for V and 4 bases for J; bases not matched to a gene: 6.